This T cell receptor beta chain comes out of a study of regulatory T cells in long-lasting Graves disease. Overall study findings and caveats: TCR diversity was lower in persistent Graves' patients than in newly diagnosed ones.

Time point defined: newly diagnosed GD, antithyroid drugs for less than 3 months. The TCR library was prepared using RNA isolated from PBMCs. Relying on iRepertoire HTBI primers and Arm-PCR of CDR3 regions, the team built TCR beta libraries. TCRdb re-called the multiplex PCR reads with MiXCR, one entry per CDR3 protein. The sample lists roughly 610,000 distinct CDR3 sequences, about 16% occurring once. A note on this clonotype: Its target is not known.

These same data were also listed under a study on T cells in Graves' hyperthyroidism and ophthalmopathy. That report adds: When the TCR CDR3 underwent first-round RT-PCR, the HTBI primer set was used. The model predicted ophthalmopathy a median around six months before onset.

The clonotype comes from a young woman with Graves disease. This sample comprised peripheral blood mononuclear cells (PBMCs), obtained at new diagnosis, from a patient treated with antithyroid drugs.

The CDR3 coding sequence is TGTGCCAGTAGTATGGGTGTCGACAGGGCGGCTTACAAGCAGTACTTC. Amino acids: CASSMGVDRAAYKQYF. V and J are TRBV19 and TRBJ2-7, with 7 positions matching TRBD1. Germline V gene lookup returns CDR1 LNHDA and CDR2 SQIVND (reference sequence). The CDR3 has 16 residues. With 3 bases clipped from V and 8 bases from J, the junction kept 16 bases outside the gene matches.